A single sample gave rise to the 30 T cell receptor beta chains below, sequenced in a study of T cells after yellow fever vaccination. TCRdb re-analysed the 5' RACE reads in MiXCR, keeping a single row per CDR3 protein. The sample has around 260,000 distinct CDR3 sequences; 5.2% are singletons. This specimen was CD4+ T cells sorted from PBMCs, taken on the day of the yellow fever booster vaccination. The receptors were sampled from a man younger than 35 who received the YFV17D yellow fever vaccine.

In this sample, this clonotype turned up a few times. The rearrangement joins TRBV4-2 to TRBJ2-5; the D gene is possibly TRBD1 (6 bases). CDR3 length: 17 residues. Germline assignment: CDR1 LGHNA and CDR2 YNFKEQ. V was clipped by 0 bases and J by 1 base, with 15 bases between them. CDR3 nucleotide sequence: TGTGCCAGCAGCCAAGATTCGGGACACAGGACCCAAGAGACCCAGTACTTC. Translated: CASSQDSGHRTQETQYF.

This clonotype was found many times. The CDR3 nucleotides are TGTGCCAGCAGTTTTCAGGGACTGAACACTGAAGCTTTCTTT. It yields the protein CASSFQGLNTEAFF. V gene TRBV12-3 or TRBV12-4 combines with J gene TRBJ1-1; D perhaps matches TRBD1 (5 bases). V lost 3 bases to trimming and J lost 0 bases, with 8 bases between them. The length of the CDR3 is 14 residues.

The rearrangement joins TRBV7-2 to TRBJ2-7, with 8 bases matching TRBD1. Losses at the gene ends were 5 bases for V and 4 bases for J; bases not matched to a gene: 7. CDR3 length: 14 amino acids. CDR1 and CDR2 from the germline V gene are SGHTA and FQGNSA. The CDR3 DNA sequence: TGTGCCAGCAGCCCCAGACAGGGGCAGTACGAGCAGTACTTC. Protein: CASSPRQGQYEQYF.

This rearrangement joins TRBV2 to TRBJ2-7, with D perhaps TRBD1 (6 bases). Trimming took 6 bases from V and 7 from J, leaving 16 bases between them. CDR1 and CDR2 (germline): SNHLY, FYNNEI. The CDR3 is 13 residues long. In nucleotides, the CDR3 is TGTGCCAGCAGGTACAGGGTTAGGTGGGAGCAGTACTTC. Its translation is CASRYRVRWEQYF.

The chain employs TRBV6-5 and TRBJ1-3; D may be TRBD1 (5 bases). Trimming took 2 bases from V and 0 from J, leaving 11 bases between them. CDR1 and CDR2 from the germline V gene are MNHEY and SVGAGI. The CDR3 extends over 16 amino acids. The CDR3 DNA sequence: TGTGCCAGCAGTTACAGGAGGACAAACTCTGGAAACACCATATATTTT. Its protein product is CASSYRRTNSGNTIYF.

V and J are TRBV6-6 and TRBJ2-3; 9 nucleotides align to TRBD1. CDR3 length: 17 amino acids. The J segment lost 0 bases and the V segment lost 4 bases, leaving 8 bases of the junction unmatched. CDR1 MNHNY and CDR2 SVGAGI come from the germline V gene (reference sequence). The CDR3 nucleotides read TGTGCCAGCAGTTCCCTCGCGGGGACAGGGAGCACAGATACGCAGTATTTT. It is translated as CASSSLAGTGSTDTQYF.

A few counts support this clonotype. The rearrangement links TRBV20-1 to TRBJ1-6, with D unclear. Germline V gene lookup returns CDR1 DFQATT and CDR2 SNEGSKA (reference sequence). The CDR3 is 13 amino acids. V was clipped by 1 base and J by 10 bases, with 11 bases between them. CDR3 amino acids: CSARVGIGSPLHF. Written as DNA, the CDR3 is TGCAGTGCTAGAGTGGGAATAGGCTCACCCCTCCACTTT.

The chain uses TRBV29-1 and TRBJ2-2; tentatively, D is TRBD1 or TRBD2 (5 bases each). Germline V gene lookup returns CDR1 SQVTM and CDR2 ANQGSEA. The CDR3 extends over 14 amino acids. V lost 7 bases and J 1 base, leaving 13 bases between the germline ends. In DNA, the CDR3 is TGCAGCGCCTCGGGGCAGCTGAACACCGGGGAGCTGTTTTTT. Encoded protein: CSASGQLNTGELFF.

This clonotype showed up just a few times. The chain is built from TRBV20-1 and TRBJ2-7; 8 nucleotides match TRBD1. The germline V gene has CDR1 DFQATT and CDR2 SNEGSKA (reference sequence). V dropped 3 bases and J dropped 0; count of bases not matched to a gene: 4. The CDR3 has 14 amino acids. The CDR3 protein is CSARTGDFSYEQYF. The CDR3 bases are TGCAGTGCTAGGACAGGGGACTTCTCCTACGAGCAGTACTTC.

This chain uses TRBV29-1 with TRBJ2-5; D possibly corresponds to TRBD1 (6 bases). V was clipped by 4 bases and J by 3 bases, with 6 bases between them. The CDR3 is made up of 11 amino acids. Germline V lookup: CDR1 SQVTM, CDR2 ANQGSEA. The CDR3: CSVGQEETQYF. In nucleotides, the CDR3 is TGCAGCGTTGGACAGGAAGAGACCCAGTACTTC.

This clonotype was seen at least ten times. The chain joins TRBV12-3 or TRBV12-4 to TRBJ1-3; D gene uncertain. The V and J ends lost 1 base and 5 bases respectively, with 0 bases between them. CDR3 length: 11 amino acids. Written as DNA, the CDR3 is TGTGCCAGCAGTTTAGGAAACACCATATATTTT. The encoded protein is CASSLGNTIYF.

This clonotype occurred many times. The chain carries TRBV7-9 and TRBJ1-2; weak D call: TRBD1 (5 bases). The CDR3 extends over 13 amino acids. Germline V gene data show CDR1 as SEHNR and CDR2 as FQNEAQ (reference sequence). Trimming removed 5 bases from V and 4 bases from J, with 11 bases in between. CDR3 region: CASSPPGLYGYTF. For the CDR3, the DNA is TGTGCCAGCAGCCCTCCGGGGCTCTATGGCTACACCTTC.

This clonotype was observed a handful of times. The chain uses TRBV27 and TRBJ2-3; TRBD1 aligns across 7 bases. Germline CDR1 MNHEY, CDR2 SMNVEV (reference sequence). Unmatched junction bases numbered 5, after V lost 6 bases and J lost 2 bases. The CDR3 runs to 14 residues. In DNA, the CDR3 is TGTGCCAGCAGCCGGGACAGACCCACAGATACGCAGTATTTT. This gives the protein CASSRDRPTDTQYF.

At least ten counts were recorded for this clonotype. This sequence joins TRBV25-1 and TRBJ2-5; D remains ambiguous. V dropped 5 bases and J dropped 0 bases, with 7 bases sitting between them. The CDR3 runs 13 residues. Germline V gives CDR1 MGHDK, CDR2 SYGVNS. CDR3 in DNA: TGTGCCAGCAGTCCACCGTACCAAGAGACCCAGTACTTC. Translating it yields CASSPPYQETQYF.

This clonotype appeared a few times. The V and J genes are TRBV19 and TRBJ2-4; 7 nucleotides match TRBD1. The CDR3 extends over 14 amino acids. Germline CDR1 and CDR2: LNHDA and SQIVND (reference sequence). The J segment lost 8 bases and the V segment lost 5 bases, leaving 9 bases of the junction unmatched. CDR3 DNA sequence: TGTGCCAGTAGTTGGGGACAGCTTGGGGACATTCAGTACTTC. Amino acid sequence: CASSWGQLGDIQYF.

This clonotype has just a few counts. The rearrangement uses TRBV6-5 and TRBJ2-1; D uncertain. The CDR3 has 15 residues. V shed 6 bases and J shed 3 bases, with 15 bases lying between them. CDR1 is MNHEY, CDR2 SVGAGI, per germline. The CDR3 here is CASSFGSKRYNEQFF. The CDR3 DNA reads TGTGCCAGCAGCTTTGGGTCCAAGCGCTACAATGAGCAGTTCTTC.

On this clonotype: A junction boundary mismatches the germline segment, possibly from a read error. The chain recombines TRBV5-1 with TRBJ1-1, with TRBD1 matching 9 bases. The germline gives CDR1 SGHRS, CDR2 YFSETQ. This CDR3 is 15 amino acids long. The CDR3 sequence: CASSPGQGVANEGFF. The CDR3 DNA is TGCGCCAGCAGCCCGGGACAGGGCGTTGCCAATGAAGGTTTCTTT.

In its sample, this clonotype was seen a few times. This chain joins TRBV30 and TRBJ1-3; D gene unclear. Trimming left V 0 bases short and J 0 bases short, with 9 bases between. The CDR3 is 15 amino acids. Germline values: CDR1 GTSNPN, CDR2 SVGIG (reference sequence). CDR3 loop: CAWSVIGSSGNTIYF. CDR3 coding DNA: TGTGCCTGGAGTGTAATTGGGAGCTCTGGAAACACCATATATTTT.

This clonotype was seen at least ten times. The chain carries TRBV28 and TRBJ2-6; D gene ambiguous. The germline CDR1 and CDR2 sequences are MDHEN and SYDVKM. V lost 4 bases and J lost 4, with 11 bases in between. The CDR3 totals 15 residues. DNA for the CDR3: TGTGCCAGCAGTTCTCCGGGTTCCGGGGCCAACGTCCTGACTTTC. Amino acids: CASSSPGSGANVLTF.

This clonotype appeared a few times. V and J are TRBV12-3 or TRBV12-4 and TRBJ1-1, with D maybe TRBD1 (6 bases). Trimming shortened V by 6 bases and J by 1 base, and 12 bases separated the two germline ends. The CDR3 contains 14 residues. The CDR3, as DNA: TGTGCCAGCAGGTCCGGACAGAGGAACACTGAAGCTTTCTTT. Encoded protein: CASRSGQRNTEAFF.

This clonotype was seen ten or more times. This chain uses TRBV9 with TRBJ1-6, with D uncertain. CDR3 length: 14 residues. Trimming shortened V by 0 bases and J by 8 bases, and 9 bases separated the two germline ends. Per the germline V gene, CDR1 is SGDLS and CDR2 is YYNGEE. The chain's CDR3 is CASSVDGRDSPLHF. The CDR3 bases are TGTGCCAGCAGCGTAGACGGCCGGGATTCACCCCTCCACTTT.

The CDR3 sequence: CASRSGLQGGNTIYF. The CDR3 region has the DNA TGTGCCAGCAGGAGCGGTCTGCAGGGCGGAAACACCATATATTTT. The chain recombines TRBV5-5 with TRBJ1-3, with D possibly matching TRBD1 (5 bases). CDR3 size: 15 residues. Trimming stripped 5 bases from V and 4 bases from J, with 16 bases between. The germline V gene encodes CDR1 SGHKS and CDR2 YYEKEE (reference sequence).

In its sample, this clonotype was seen many times. The V and J genes are TRBV11-2 and TRBJ2-5; D unresolved. Germline V gene data show CDR1 as SGHAT and CDR2 as FQNNGV. Trimming took 0 bases from V and 8 from J, leaving 10 bases between them. The CDR3 totals 13 residues. CDR3: CASSLESQLTQYF. CDR3 nucleotide sequence: TGTGCCAGCAGCTTAGAATCCCAGTTAACCCAGTACTTC.

This clonotype was found a few times. This chain joins TRBV4-2 and TRBJ1-1; no firm D call. The ends were cut back, 0 bases at V and 0 bases at J, with 8 bases in the middle. The CDR3 sequence is 15 residues long. CDR1 and CDR2 (germline): LGHNA, YNFKEQ. For the CDR3, the DNA is TGTGCCAGCAGCCAAGATCCCGGGGTGAACACTGAAGCTTTCTTT. Its translation: CASSQDPGVNTEAFF.

A few counts support this clonotype. This chain connects TRBV6-6 to TRBJ1-2; TRBD1 aligns across 7 bases. The CDR3 runs 15 residues. The germline V gene has CDR1 MNHNY and CDR2 SVGAGI (reference sequence). Trimming cost V 5 bases and J 8 bases; bases outside gene matches: 14. CDR3 coding DNA: TGTGCCAGCAGTCATCCGACAGGGACCATGAAGGGCTACACCTTC. This gives the protein CASSHPTGTMKGYTF.

This clonotype appeared a few times. The CDR3 DNA reads as TGTGCCAGCAGTAGAAGACAGGCGGATAGCAATCAGCCCCAGCATTTT. It codes for CASSRRQADSNQPQHF. The chain is built from TRBV7-8 and TRBJ1-5; perhaps TRBD1 as D (6 bases). Germline V gives CDR1 SGHVS, CDR2 FQNEAQ. The CDR3 sequence is 16 residues long. Trimming removed 6 bases at V and 0 bases at J, with 15 bases between.

On this clonotype itself: A read error may account for a junction end that differs from germline. The CDR3 sequence: CASSRDRGPNEQLF. The CDR3 nucleotides read TGTGCCAGCTCCCGGGACAGGGGGCCTAATGAGCAGTTATTC. The gene calls are TRBV9 and TRBJ2-1; 12 bases match TRBD1. CDR1 is SGDLS and CDR2 is YYNGEE in the germline V gene. The CDR3 loop spans 14 amino acids.

This clonotype was picked up a small number of times. The chain is built from TRBV6-5 and TRBJ2-7; D not resolved. The V end was cut by 6 bases, the J end by 4 bases, with 13 bases between. CDR3 length: 13 amino acids. Germline CDR1 and CDR2: MNHEY and SVGAGI. The DNA of the CDR3 is TGTGCCAGCAGACGGACCGGTCAATACGAGCAGTACTTC. Translating it yields CASRRTGQYEQYF.

J is TRBJ1-2 and V is TRBV7-9; possible D gene TRBD1, 5 bases. The CDR3 is 12 amino acids. Per germline, CDR1 SEHNR and CDR2 FQNEAQ (reference sequence). The ends were cut back, 8 bases at V and 2 bases at J, with 9 bases in the middle. The chain's CDR3 is CASGGRNYGYTF. Here the CDR3 DNA reads TGTGCCAGCGGGGGACGGAACTATGGCTACACCTTC.

This clonotype was seen a few times. CDR3 region: CASSYSTRTSGGPRGDTQYF. The CDR3 region has the DNA TGTGCCAGCAGTTACTCGACTCGGACTAGCGGGGGGCCGCGTGGAGATACGCAGTATTTT. The chain links TRBV6-2 or TRBV6-3 to TRBJ2-3, with 14 bases fitting TRBD2. CDR3 length: 20 amino acids. Germline V gives CDR1 MNHEY, CDR2 SVGEGT. Losses at the gene ends were 0 bases for V and 5 bases for J; bases not matched to a gene: 13.